The 10 T cell receptor beta chains presented below share a single source sample, sequenced in a study of T cells after yellow fever vaccination. TCRdb used MiXCR to reprocess the 5' RACE reads, holding one entry per CDR3 protein. The sample contains some 96,000 distinct CDR3 sequences, 8.9% of which appear only once. Here the sequenced sample was CD8+ T cells not binding an NS4B(214-222) dextramer, sorted from PBMCs, taken roughly 15 days after the first yellow fever vaccination. These TCRs come from a young man who received the YFV17D yellow fever vaccine.

This clonotype occurred many times. The chain is built from TRBV7-6 and TRBJ2-2, with D hard to call. Looked up from germline, CDR1 is SGHVS and CDR2 is FNYEAQ. V was pared by 5 bases and J by 1 base, with 8 bases between. The CDR3 has 14 amino acids. CDR3 bases: TGTGCCAGCAGCCCAAACGGGAACACCGGGGAGCTGTTTTTT. It yields the protein CASSPNGNTGELFF. Full variable domain (missing parts from reference TRBV7-6 and TRBJ2-2): GAGVSQSPRYKVTKRGQDVALRCDPISGHVSLYWYRQALGQGPEFLTYFNYEAQQDKSGLPNDRFSAERPEGSISTLTIQRTEQRDSAMYRCASSPNGNTGELFFGEGSRLTVL.

This rearrangement joins TRBV5-6 to TRBJ2-7; 10 bases agree with TRBD1. With 2 bases clipped from V and 7 bases from J, the junction kept 3 bases outside the gene matches. Germline CDR1 reads SGHDT; CDR2 reads YYEEEE. There are 13 residues in the CDR3. Written as DNA, the CDR3 is TGTGCCAGCAGCTTCGGACAGGGGGGAGAGCAGTACGTC. Translation: CASSFGQGGEQYV.

A note on this clonotype: One end of the junction is discordant with germline, which a read error may explain. V and J are TRBV7-8 and TRBJ2-3; D is perhaps TRBD1 (6 bases). In germline, CDR1 is SGHVS, CDR2 FQNEAQ. This CDR3 region has 15 residues. CDR3 nucleotide sequence: TGTGTCAGCAGCTTAGGGGACACCCGCACAGATACGCAGTATTTT. Protein sequence: CVSSLGDTRTDTQYF.

This chain connects TRBV30 to TRBJ2-5; D might be TRBD2 (6 bases). Germline CDR1 is GTSNPN and CDR2 is SVGIG (reference sequence). Deletions cut 8 bases from V and 12 bases from J, with 13 bases between. The CDR3 spans 9 residues. DNA for the CDR3: TGTGCCGGCACGGGAGAAGAGTACTTC. It yields the protein CAGTGEEYF.

J is TRBJ2-3 and V is TRBV7-9; maybe TRBD2 (6 bases). The V and J ends lost 5 bases and 5 bases respectively, with 20 bases between them. Looked up from germline, CDR1 is SEHNR and CDR2 is FQNEAQ (reference sequence). The CDR3 covers 16 residues. CDR3 sequence reads: CASSPILAGGGDTQYF. The CDR3, as DNA: TGTGCCAGCAGCCCGATCCTAGCCGGGGGTGGAGATACGCAGTATTTT.

In this sample, this clonotype turned up a few times. For the CDR3, the DNA is TGTGCCAGCAGTTACAGTGCAGATCTACCCGCAACCGCTGAAGCTTTCTTT. Its protein product is CASSYSADLPATAEAFF. This chain joins TRBV6-2 or TRBV6-3 and TRBJ1-1, with unresolved D. Germline CDR1 and CDR2: MNHEY and SVGEGT. The CDR3 loop spans 17 amino acids. With 2 bases removed from V and 6 bases from J, the gap between germline ends came to 22 bases.

V usage is TRBV5-4 and J usage is TRBJ1-1; D is ambiguous. CDR1 and CDR2 (germline): SGHNT, YYREEE (reference sequence). Deletions cut 1 base from V and 4 bases from J, with 14 bases between. CDR3 length: 15 amino acids. The CDR3 sequence is CASSLLSEGSTEAFF. The CDR3 coding sequence is TGTGCCAGCAGCTTGTTAAGTGAGGGATCCACTGAAGCTTTCTTT.

This chain uses TRBV2 with TRBJ2-7; perhaps TRBD1 as D (6 bases). Deletions cut 9 bases from V and 2 bases from J, with 23 bases between. In germline, CDR1 is SNHLY, CDR2 FYNNEI. The CDR3 is 16 residues long. CDR3 protein: CASKRITGSNPYEQYF. The CDR3 DNA sequence: TGTGCCAGTAAAAGAATAACAGGGTCCAATCCCTACGAGCAGTACTTC.

This clonotype was picked up a small number of times. This sequence joins TRBV4-3 and TRBJ2-7; perhaps TRBD1 as D (5 bases). The germline CDR1 and CDR2 sequences are LGHNA and YSLEER. V was clipped by 2 bases and J by 3 bases, with 14 bases between them. This CDR3 has 15 amino acids. The CDR3 here is CASSQTVGEFYEQYF. The CDR3 nucleotides read TGCGCCAGCAGCCAAACGGTAGGGGAATTCTACGAGCAGTACTTC.

This clonotype was observed a few times. The V gene is TRBV4-3, the J gene TRBJ1-3, with D hard to call. The ends were cut back, 8 bases at V and 2 bases at J, with 4 bases in the middle. The CDR3 spans 11 residues. Germline V lookup: CDR1 LGHNA, CDR2 YSLEER. The CDR3 reads CASLAGNTIYF. The CDR3 DNA sequence: TGCGCCAGCTTGGCTGGAAACACCATATATTTT.